These 27 T cell receptor beta chains came from one sample sequenced in a study of naive and memory T cell subsets. Two oligonucleotides, mixed equimolar, formed the beta constant-region primer covering TRBC1 and TRBC2. Each CDR3 protein is one row after TCRdb ran MiXCR on the UMI-ligation and nested PCR reads. Altogether 150,000 or so distinct CDR3 sequences are present, over 15% being singletons, with the ten largest covering about 0.15%. Sequencing used naive CD4+ T cells from blood. The receptors derive from a human donor in good health.

This clonotype was detected a few times. The V gene is TRBV27, the J gene TRBJ2-7, with D possibly TRBD1 on 6 matching bases. Germline V CDR1 and CDR2: MNHEY, SMNVEV (reference sequence). The CDR3 loop spans 13 amino acids. The V end lost 3 bases, the J end lost 4 bases, and 10 bases lay between the germline ends. The CDR3 protein is CASSFIQGYEQYF. CDR3 in DNA: TGTGCCAGCAGTTTCATACAGGGTTACGAGCAGTACTTC.

The chain combines TRBV7-3 with TRBJ2-1, with a weak D call TRBD2 (5 bases). V dropped 5 bases and J dropped 1 base, with 12 bases sitting between them. The CDR3 has 15 residues. The germline CDR1 and CDR2 sequences are SGHTA and FQGTGA. The CDR3 is CASSLVSASYNEQFF. The CDR3 DNA follows: TGTGCCAGCAGCCTTGTTAGCGCTTCCTACAATGAGCAGTTCTTC.

Comments on this clonotype: The DNA is left out, because the CDR3 cannot be placed on it with certainty; the CDR3 is given as TCRdb lists it. The J gene is TRBJ2-1, the V gene TRBV12-3 or TRBV12-4; the table's D call, TRBD1, was not checked against the DNA. The CDR3 numbers 11 amino acids, ends counted. This CDR3 reads CASSFGQGSFF.

This clonotype was seen a handful of times. The chain employs TRBV19 and TRBJ2-1; maybe TRBD2 (7 bases). CDR1 and CDR2 from the germline V gene are LNHDA and SQIVND (reference sequence). There are 15 residues in the CDR3. The ends were cut back, 9 bases at V and 8 bases at J, with 23 bases in the middle. The CDR3 region is CASPAPFTGRDEQFF. The CDR3 DNA is TGTGCCAGCCCGGCCCCCTTTACAGGGAGGGATGAGCAGTTCTTC.

The chain couples TRBV5-6 to TRBJ2-1; no clear D. Trimming shortened V by 0 bases and J by 7 bases, and 14 bases separated the two germline ends. The germline gives CDR1 SGHDT, CDR2 YYEEEE. The CDR3 length is 15 residues. As DNA, the CDR3 is TGTGCCAGCAGCTTGGTTGAGGCAGGACGAAATGAGCAGTTCTTC. This sequence encodes CASSLVEAGRNEQFF.

The CDR3 is CASSPGTWDRDTEAFF. In nucleotides, the CDR3 is TGTGCCAGCAGTCCCGGGACCTGGGACCGGGACACTGAAGCTTTCTTT. The chain is built from TRBV11-2 and TRBJ1-1, with a weak D call TRBD1 (5 bases). This CDR3 is built from 16 residues. Trimming left V 6 bases short and J 3 bases short, with 20 bases between. Germline CDR1 is SGHAT and CDR2 is FQNNGV.

The chain links TRBV4-3 to TRBJ1-1; D gene ambiguous. The CDR3 runs to 13 residues. CDR1 and CDR2 from the germline V gene are LGHNA and YSLEER. Trimming pared 5 bases from V and 1 base from J, leaving 8 bases between. The CDR3 DNA reads as TGCGCCAGCAGCTATCTTAAGAACACTGAAGCTTTCTTT. It encodes CASSYLKNTEAFF.

The chain employs TRBV7-2 and TRBJ2-7, with D possibly matching TRBD2 (6 bases). The germline V gene has CDR1 SGHTA and CDR2 FQGNSA. The CDR3 totals 15 residues. V lost 1 base to trimming and J lost 7 bases, with 17 bases between them. This CDR3 is CASSLGAGWGMEQYF. The CDR3 DNA follows: TGTGCCAGCAGCTTAGGGGCGGGATGGGGTATGGAGCAGTACTTC.

The chain combines TRBV20-1 with TRBJ2-4; 7 bases match TRBD2. The CDR3 is 14 amino acids. The junction had 9 bases not matched to a gene; V was cut back by 3 bases and J by 7 bases. The germline V gene encodes CDR1 DFQATT and CDR2 SNEGSKA (reference sequence). In nucleotides, the CDR3 is TGCAGTGCTAGCGTTGCGGGAGTACAGAACATTCAGTACTTC. It specifies CSASVAGVQNIQYF.

The CDR3 nucleotides are TGTGCCAGCTCACCACGCGAGTCCCGGAACACTGAAGCTTTCTTT. Translating it yields CASSPRESRNTEAFF. The V and J genes are TRBV18 and TRBJ1-1; D gene unclear. The CDR3 loop spans 15 amino acids. In germline, CDR1 is KGHSH, CDR2 LQKENI. The germline V and J ends were trimmed by 1 base and 1 base, with 10 bases remaining between them.

The rearrangement joins TRBV19 to TRBJ2-3; D call uncertain. The germline gives CDR1 LNHDA, CDR2 SQIVND (reference sequence). This CDR3 has 13 residues. V was pared by 6 bases and J by 2 bases, with 9 bases between. The CDR3, as DNA: TGTGCCAGTAGAAGGGATCTCACAGATACGCAGTATTTT. Translated: CASRRDLTDTQYF.

The chain has TRBV7-9 and TRBJ1-1; D call uncertain. V was trimmed by 5 bases and J by 0 bases, leaving 13 bases between them. CDR3 length: 15 amino acids. CDR1 and CDR2 from the germline V gene are SEHNR and FQNEAQ (reference sequence). For the CDR3, the DNA is TGTGCCAGCAGCGCGTTAATGGGGATGAACACTGAAGCTTTCTTT. This codes for CASSALMGMNTEAFF.

The chain is built from TRBV7-2 and TRBJ2-1, with TRBD1 matching over 7 bases. This CDR3 has 17 amino acids. V lost 5 bases and J lost 0; bases outside the gene matches: 10. Germline CDR1 reads SGHTA; CDR2 reads FQGNSA. The CDR3 region has the DNA TGTGCCAGCAGCCTAAGACAGGGAAGCTCCTCCTACAATGAGCAGTTCTTC. Translation gives CASSLRQGSSSYNEQFF.

The CDR3 here is CASSQQMGPDTQYF. CDR3 nucleotides: TGCGCCAGCAGCCAACAAATGGGACCAGATACGCAGTATTTT. This chain uses TRBV4-1 with TRBJ2-3, with D tentatively TRBD1 or TRBD2 (5 bases each). The V gene lost 2 bases and the J gene lost 4 bases, with 10 bases spanning the gap. This CDR3 spans 14 amino acids. CDR1 and CDR2 (germline): MGHRA, YSYEKL.

This clonotype was detected a few times. V usage is TRBV11-2 and J usage is TRBJ2-1, with TRBD2 matching 8 bases. Germline V lookup: CDR1 SGHAT, CDR2 FQNNGV. The CDR3 is 15 residues long. The trim removed 5 bases at V and 2 bases at J, leaving 5 bases unmatched. The chain's CDR3 is CASSPLAGPYNEQFF. Here the CDR3 DNA reads TGTGCCAGCAGCCCCCTAGCGGGCCCCTACAATGAGCAGTTCTTC.

This chain connects TRBV7-9 to TRBJ1-5; TRBD1 aligns across 7 bases. CDR1 SEHNR and CDR2 FQNEAQ come from the germline V gene (reference sequence). This CDR3 contains 15 residues. With 8 bases clipped from V and 7 bases from J, the junction kept 14 bases outside the gene matches. This CDR3 reads CASVPEGASMQPQHF. CDR3 DNA: TGTGCCAGCGTACCTGAGGGGGCGAGTATGCAGCCCCAGCATTTT.

This rearrangement joins TRBV6-1 to TRBJ2-7; 7 nucleotides match TRBD1. The CDR3 loop spans 14 amino acids. Unmatched junction bases numbered 5, after V lost 6 bases and J lost 0 bases. Germline-derived CDR1 and CDR2 are MNHNS and SASEGT. The CDR3 protein is CASREQGSSYEQYF. The CDR3 DNA is TGTGCCAGCAGAGAACAGGGGTCCTCCTACGAGCAGTACTTC.

This clonotype came up a few times. This chain uses TRBV6-6 with TRBJ2-2; 8 bases match TRBD1. Germline CDR1 reads MNHNY; CDR2 reads SVGAGI (reference sequence). The CDR3 length is 17 residues. J gave up 1 base and V 4 bases, and 8 bases lay outside the gene matches. The CDR3 sequence: CASSSLGQAMNTGELFF. CDR3 sequence (DNA): TGTGCCAGCAGTTCCTTGGGACAGGCGATGAACACCGGGGAGCTGTTTTTT.

This clonotype came up a few times. The CDR3, as DNA: TGTGCCAGCAGCCTGGACATCGGGGTGAACACTGAAGCTTTCTTT. Its protein is CASSLDIGVNTEAFF. V is TRBV28 and J is TRBJ1-1, with D perhaps matching TRBD1 (5 bases). V was pared by 6 bases and J by 0 bases, with 14 bases between. The germline gives CDR1 MDHEN, CDR2 SYDVKM. The CDR3 is made up of 15 amino acids.

V and J are TRBV10-3 and TRBJ2-3; 9 nucleotides align to TRBD1. Looked up from germline, CDR1 is ENHRY and CDR2 is SYGVKD. The V and J ends lost 6 bases and 4 bases, in that order; junction bases with no gene match: 2. This CDR3 region has 13 residues. The CDR3 reads CAIRGQGPDTQYF. The CDR3 bases are TGTGCCATCAGAGGACAGGGGCCAGATACGCAGTATTTT.

The chain employs TRBV6-1 and TRBJ1-5; 11 bases match TRBD1. Germline CDR1 reads MNHNS; CDR2 reads SASEGT. J lost 6 bases, V lost 6 bases, and 10 bases had no gene match. The CDR3 totals 16 residues. This chain's CDR3 is CASSLDRGRSSQPQHF. The CDR3 DNA reads as TGTGCCAGCAGCCTGGACAGGGGGCGTTCGAGTCAGCCCCAGCATTTT.

This chain uses TRBV10-3 with TRBJ1-2, with D maybe TRBD1 (5 bases). The V gene's germline CDR1 is ENHRY and CDR2 SYGVKD. Trimming left V 9 bases short and J 0 bases short, with 14 bases between. This CDR3 region has 14 residues. DNA for the CDR3: TGTGCCATTCTACCGGGGGGATCTAACTATGGCTACACCTTC. Its translation is CAILPGGSNYGYTF.

This clonotype showed up just a few times. The gene calls are TRBV3-1 and TRBJ1-2; 9 nucleotides align to TRBD1. V shed 4 bases, J shed 3 bases, and the junction held 6 bases outside the gene matches. The CDR3 runs to 15 residues. Germline V gives CDR1 LGHDT, CDR2 YNNKEL (reference sequence). The chain's CDR3 is CASSRSGQGYYGYTF. The CDR3 DNA follows: TGTGCCAGCAGCCGCTCGGGACAGGGATACTATGGCTACACCTTC.

This clonotype has only a few counts. The genes are TRBV14 and TRBJ2-2; no firm D call. Germline values: CDR1 SGHDN, CDR2 FVKESK. The V and J ends lost 1 base and 5 bases respectively, with 5 bases between them. CDR3 length equals 13 residues. The CDR3 nucleotides are TGTGCCAGCAGCCAAGGTGTTACCGGGGAGCTGTTTTTT. Amino acids: CASSQGVTGELFF.

This clonotype was counted between two and nine times. In nucleotides, the CDR3 is TGTGCCAGCAGCCAGGGAACAGGGGGACAAGAGACCCAGTACTTC. Translated: CASSQGTGGQETQYF. The chain joins TRBV3-1 to TRBJ2-5; 8 bases map to TRBD1. The CDR3 length is 15 residues. The V gene end was trimmed by 3 bases and the J gene end by 2 bases; junction bases not matched to a gene: 5. Germline CDR1 LGHDT, CDR2 YNNKEL (reference sequence).

The rearrangement joins TRBV9 to TRBJ2-1; 8 bases line up with TRBD2. V lost 0 bases to trimming and J lost 6 bases; unmatched junction nucleotides: 5. This CDR3 comprises 15 residues. Per the germline V gene, CDR1 is SGDLS and CDR2 is YYNGEE. The CDR3 here is CASSVGSGSSNEQFF. The DNA for the CDR3 is TGTGCCAGCAGCGTAGGAAGCGGGAGCAGCAATGAGCAGTTCTTC.

This clonotype was recorded a few times. This chain joins TRBV28 and TRBJ2-5; TRBD2 agrees at 10 bases. The CDR3 spans 16 residues. Germline lookup yields CDR1 MDHEN and CDR2 SYDVKM. V was clipped by 3 bases and J by 0 bases; unmatched bases: 4. The CDR3 loop is CASSLLTSGYQETQYF. Here the CDR3 DNA reads TGTGCCAGCAGTTTGTTGACTAGCGGGTACCAAGAGACCCAGTACTTC.